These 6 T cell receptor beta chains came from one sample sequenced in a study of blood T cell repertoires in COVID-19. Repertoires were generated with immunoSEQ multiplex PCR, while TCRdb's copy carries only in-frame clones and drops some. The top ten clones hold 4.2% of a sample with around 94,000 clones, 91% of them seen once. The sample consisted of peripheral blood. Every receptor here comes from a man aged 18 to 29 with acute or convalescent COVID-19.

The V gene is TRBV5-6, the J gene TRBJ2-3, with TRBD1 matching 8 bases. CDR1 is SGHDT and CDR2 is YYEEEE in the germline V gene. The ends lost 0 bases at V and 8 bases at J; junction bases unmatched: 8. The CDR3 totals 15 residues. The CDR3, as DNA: TGTGCCAGCAGCTTGGACAGGGGGTTTAAGTCTACGCAGTATTTT. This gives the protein CASSLDRGFKSTQYF.

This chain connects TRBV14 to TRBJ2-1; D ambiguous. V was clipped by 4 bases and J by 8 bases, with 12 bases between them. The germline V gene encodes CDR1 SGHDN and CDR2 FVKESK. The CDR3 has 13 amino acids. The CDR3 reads CASSPQGAYEQFF. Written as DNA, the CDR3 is TGTGCCAGCAGCCCCCAAGGAGCGTATGAGCAGTTCTTC.

CDR3 in amino acids: CSASETSGSTDTQYF. As DNA, the CDR3 is TGCAGTGCTAGTGAGACTAGCGGTAGCACAGATACGCAGTATTTT. The chain couples TRBV20-1 to TRBJ2-3; 9 bases match TRBD2. This CDR3 is built from 15 residues. Trimming took 3 bases from V and 0 from J; bases not matched to a gene: 4. Germline loops: CDR1 DFQATT, CDR2 SNEGSKA (reference sequence).

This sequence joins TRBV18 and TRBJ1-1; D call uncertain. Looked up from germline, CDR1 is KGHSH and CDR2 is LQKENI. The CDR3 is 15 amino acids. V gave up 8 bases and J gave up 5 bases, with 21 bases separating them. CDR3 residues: CASKEGRGKTTEAFF. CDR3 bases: TGTGCCAGCAAAGAAGGCAGAGGGAAAACTACTGAAGCTTTCTTT.

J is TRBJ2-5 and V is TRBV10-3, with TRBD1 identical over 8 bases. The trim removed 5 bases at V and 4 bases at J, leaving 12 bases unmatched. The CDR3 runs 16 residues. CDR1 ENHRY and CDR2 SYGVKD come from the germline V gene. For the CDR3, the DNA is TGTGCCATCAGTTCACCTGGACAGGGACGTGGAGAGACCCAGTACTTC. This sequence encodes CAISSPGQGRGETQYF.

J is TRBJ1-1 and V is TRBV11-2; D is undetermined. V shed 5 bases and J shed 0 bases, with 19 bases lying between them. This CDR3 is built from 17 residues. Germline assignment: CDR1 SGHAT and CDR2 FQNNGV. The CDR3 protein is CASSLNYSRPMNTEAFF. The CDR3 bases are TGTGCCAGCAGCCTAAACTACTCAAGACCCATGAACACTGAAGCTTTCTTT.